The 2 T cell receptor beta chains reported below all come from one sample, sequenced in a study of blood T cell repertoires in COVID-19. Only in-frame clones appear in the TCRdb table, and some are missing; sequencing was by immunoSEQ multiplex PCR. The sample comprises about 28,000 clones, 81% of which are singletons, and about a sixth rests with the top ten. Specimen: peripheral blood. The receptor source for this set is a woman between 55 and 75 years old with acute or convalescent COVID-19.

This clone was seen more than once but under ten times. The rearrangement links TRBV5-6 to TRBJ2-5; D remains unclear. The V end was cut by 4 bases, the J end by 1 base, with 8 bases between. The germline gives CDR1 SGHDT, CDR2 YYEEEE. The CDR3 has 13 amino acids. The chain's CDR3 is CASSREPQETQYF. DNA for the CDR3: TGTGCCAGCAGCCGCGAACCCCAAGAGACCCAGTACTTC. Complete variable domain (other parts from reference TRBV5-6 and TRBJ2-5): DAGVTQSPTHLIKTRGQQVTLRCSPKSGHDTVSWYQQALGQGPQFIFQYYEEEERQRGNFPDRFSGHQFPNYSSELNVNALLLGDSALYLCASSREPQETQYFGPGTRLLVL.

The chain recombines TRBV3-1 (or the pseudogene TRBV3-2) with TRBJ2-2; 15 nucleotides line up with TRBD2. The CDR3 loop spans 19 amino acids. Germline V gene sequence: CDR1 LGHDT, CDR2 YNNKEL (reference sequence). V lost 3 bases, J lost 1 base, and 6 bases stayed unmatched. The CDR3 here is CASSQPPGLAGGNTGELFF. In nucleotides, the CDR3 is TGTGCCAGCAGCCAGCCCCCGGGACTAGCGGGGGGGAACACCGGGGAGCTGTTTTTT.